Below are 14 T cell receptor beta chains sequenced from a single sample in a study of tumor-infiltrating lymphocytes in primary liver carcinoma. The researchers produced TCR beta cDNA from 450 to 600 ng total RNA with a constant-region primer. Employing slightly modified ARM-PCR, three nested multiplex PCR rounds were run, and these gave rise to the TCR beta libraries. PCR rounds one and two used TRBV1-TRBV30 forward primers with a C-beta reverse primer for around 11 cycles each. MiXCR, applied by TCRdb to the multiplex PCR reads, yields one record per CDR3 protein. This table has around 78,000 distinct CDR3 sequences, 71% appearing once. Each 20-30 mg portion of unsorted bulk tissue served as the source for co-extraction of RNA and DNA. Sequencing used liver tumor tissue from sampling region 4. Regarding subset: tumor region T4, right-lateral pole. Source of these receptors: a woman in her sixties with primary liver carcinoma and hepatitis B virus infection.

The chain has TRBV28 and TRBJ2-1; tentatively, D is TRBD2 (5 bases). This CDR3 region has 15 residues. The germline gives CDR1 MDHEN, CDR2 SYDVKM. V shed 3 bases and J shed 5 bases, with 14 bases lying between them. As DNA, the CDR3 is TGTGCCAGCAGTTTGGGTAGCGCGGACCACAATGAGCAGTTCTTC. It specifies CASSLGSADHNEQFF.

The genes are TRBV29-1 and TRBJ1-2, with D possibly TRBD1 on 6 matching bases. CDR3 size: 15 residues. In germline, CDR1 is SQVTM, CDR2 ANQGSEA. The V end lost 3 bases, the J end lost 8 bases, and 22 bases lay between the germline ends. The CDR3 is CSVDWGAIGAGGYTF. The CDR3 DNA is TGCAGCGTTGATTGGGGGGCAATAGGGGCCGGCGGCTACACCTTC.

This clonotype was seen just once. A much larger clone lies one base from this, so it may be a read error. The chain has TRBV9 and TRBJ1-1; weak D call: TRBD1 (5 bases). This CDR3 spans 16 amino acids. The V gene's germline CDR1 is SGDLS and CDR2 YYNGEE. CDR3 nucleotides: TGTGTCAGCAGCTCCCCCTCGCAGGGATTTGATACTGAAGCTTTCTTT. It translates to CVSSSPSQGFDTEAFF.

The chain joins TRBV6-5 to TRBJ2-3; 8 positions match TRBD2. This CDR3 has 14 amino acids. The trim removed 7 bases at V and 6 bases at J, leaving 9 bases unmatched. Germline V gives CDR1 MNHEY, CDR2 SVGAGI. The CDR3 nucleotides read TGTGCCAGCACCCCGGGGGGGGGGCTGGATACGCAGTATTTT. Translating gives CASTPGGGLDTQYF.

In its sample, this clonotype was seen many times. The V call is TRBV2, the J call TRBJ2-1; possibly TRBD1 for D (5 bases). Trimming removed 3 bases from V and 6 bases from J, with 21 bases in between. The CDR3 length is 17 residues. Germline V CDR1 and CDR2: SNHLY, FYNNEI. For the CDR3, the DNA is TGTGCCAGCAGTGATTTAAAGGGGCTTCAGCTGGTCAATGAGCAGTTCTTC. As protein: CASSDLKGLQLVNEQFF.

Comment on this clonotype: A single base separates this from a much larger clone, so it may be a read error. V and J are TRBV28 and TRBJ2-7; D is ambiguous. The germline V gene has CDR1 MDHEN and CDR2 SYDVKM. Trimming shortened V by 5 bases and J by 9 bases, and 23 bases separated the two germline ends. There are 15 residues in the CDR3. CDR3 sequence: CASSPLTPNKVRQYF. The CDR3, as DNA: TGTGCCAGCAGTCCCCTCACGCCTAATAAAGTCCGGCAGTACTTC.

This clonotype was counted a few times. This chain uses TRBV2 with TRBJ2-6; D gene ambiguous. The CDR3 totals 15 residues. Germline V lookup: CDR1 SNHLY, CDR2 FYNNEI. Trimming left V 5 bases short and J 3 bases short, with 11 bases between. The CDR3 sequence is CASSILIRGANVLTF. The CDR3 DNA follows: TGTGCCAGCAGTATATTGATACGTGGGGCCAACGTCCTGACTTTC.

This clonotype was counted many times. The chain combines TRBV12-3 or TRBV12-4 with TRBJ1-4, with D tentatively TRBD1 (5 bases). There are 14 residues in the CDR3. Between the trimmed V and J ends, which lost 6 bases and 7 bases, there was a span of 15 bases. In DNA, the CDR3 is TGTGCCAGCAGAATCAATTCCGGGGGTGAAAAACTGTTTTTT. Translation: CASRINSGGEKLFF.

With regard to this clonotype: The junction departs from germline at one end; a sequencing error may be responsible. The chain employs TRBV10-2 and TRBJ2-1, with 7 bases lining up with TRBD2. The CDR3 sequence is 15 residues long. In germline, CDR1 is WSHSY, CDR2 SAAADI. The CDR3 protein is CSSSGGGSSYNEQFF. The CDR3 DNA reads TGCTCCAGCAGTGGGGGGGGGAGCTCCTACAATGAGCAGTTCTTC.

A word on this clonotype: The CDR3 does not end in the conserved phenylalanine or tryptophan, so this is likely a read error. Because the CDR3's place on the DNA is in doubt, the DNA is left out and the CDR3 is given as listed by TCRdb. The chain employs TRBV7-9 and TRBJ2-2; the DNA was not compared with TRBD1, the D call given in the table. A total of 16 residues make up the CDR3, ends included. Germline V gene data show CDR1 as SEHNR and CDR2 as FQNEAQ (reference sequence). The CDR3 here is CASSSPGGLNTGELSL.

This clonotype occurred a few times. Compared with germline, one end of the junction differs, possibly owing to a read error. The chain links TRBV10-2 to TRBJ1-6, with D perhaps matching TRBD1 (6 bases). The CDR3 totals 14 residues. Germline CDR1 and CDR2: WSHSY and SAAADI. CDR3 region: CASCEGGNNSPLHF. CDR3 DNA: TGCGCCAGCTGTGAGGGGGGCAATAATTCACCCCTCCACTTT.

CDR3 coding DNA: TGTGCCATCACCACACTACAGAGGAGCGCCTACGAGCAGTACTTC. This gives the protein CAITTLQRSAYEQYF. The chain has TRBV6-2 or TRBV6-3 and TRBJ2-7; no firm D call. Germline-derived CDR1 and CDR2 are MNHEY and SVGEGT. Deletions cut 10 bases from V and 2 bases from J, with 21 bases between. The CDR3 runs 15 residues.

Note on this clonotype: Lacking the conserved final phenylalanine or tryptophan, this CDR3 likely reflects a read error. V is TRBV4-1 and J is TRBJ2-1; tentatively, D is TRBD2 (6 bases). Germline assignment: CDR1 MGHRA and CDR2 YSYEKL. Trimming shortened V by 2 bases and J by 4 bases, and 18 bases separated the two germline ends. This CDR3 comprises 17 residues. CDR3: CASSQTISSGDYNEQFI. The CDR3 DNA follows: TGCGCCAGCAGCCAAACAATTAGTAGCGGAGATTACAATGAGCAGTTCATC.

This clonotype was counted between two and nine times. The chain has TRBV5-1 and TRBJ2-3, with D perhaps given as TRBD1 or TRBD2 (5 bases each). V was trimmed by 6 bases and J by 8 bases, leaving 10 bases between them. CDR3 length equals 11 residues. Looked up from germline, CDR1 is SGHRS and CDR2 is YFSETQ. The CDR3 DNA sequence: TGCGCCAGCACCTTCGGGGCTACGCAGTATTTT. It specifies CASTFGATQYF.